What follows are 5 T cell receptor beta chains derived from one specimen sequenced in a study of vaccination and CD4 T cells after COVID-19. An Oncomine TCR Beta short-read assay was used to sequence the DNA from cultured CD4+ T cells. MiXCR was run by TCRdb on the PCR reads, yielding one entry per CDR3 protein. This sample has 15,000 or so distinct CDR3 sequences, with 25% to 35% found just once. Treatment here: approximately 9-day PBMC culture with coronavirus spike peptide pools or control peptides (ViraFEST assay). These TCRs are of unknown antigen specificity. The specimen sequenced was cultured CD4+ T cells from blood. These TCRs come from a human donor with COVID-19.

The count of this clonotype is one. V is TRBV27 and J is TRBJ1-1; possible D gene TRBD1, 6 bases. Trimming removed 5 bases from V and 3 bases from J, with 19 bases in between. The germline V gene has CDR1 MNHEY and CDR2 SMNVEV (reference sequence). This CDR3 comprises 16 residues. CDR3 residues: CASSPRINTGHTEAFF. In DNA, the CDR3 is TGTGCCAGCAGTCCTCGAATAAATACAGGGCACACTGAAGCTTTCTTT.

This rearrangement joins TRBV20-1 to TRBJ2-7, with TRBD1 matching over 11 bases. CDR3 length equals 15 residues. The germline V gene has CDR1 DFQATT and CDR2 SNEGSKA (reference sequence). V dropped 5 bases and J dropped 1; count of bases not matched to a gene: 7. As DNA, the CDR3 is TGCAGTGCTTCTCCGGGACAGGGGGAATCCTACGAGCAGTACTTC. Protein sequence: CSASPGQGESYEQYF.

This clonotype appeared a single time. V and J are TRBV11-2 and TRBJ1-6, with a tentative D call TRBD1 (6 bases). CDR1 SGHAT and CDR2 FQNNGV come from the germline V gene. CDR3 length: 15 amino acids. V was shortened by 7 bases and J by 13 bases, with 23 bases between the two germline ends. The CDR3 region is CASKWGALLDHPLHF. The CDR3 nucleotides are TGTGCCAGCAAGTGGGGGGCCCTATTGGATCACCCCCTCCACTTT.

The CDR3 DNA follows: TGTGCCAGCAGTATACCCTCGACCCACTCTGGAAACACCATATATTTT. Translated: CASSIPSTHSGNTIYF. This chain links TRBV12-3 or TRBV12-4 with TRBJ1-3; no firm D call. The CDR3 is 16 residues long. With 5 bases removed from V and 0 bases from J, the gap between germline ends came to 14 bases.

This clonotype was recorded a few times. The V and J genes are TRBV20-1 and TRBJ1-5; D perhaps matches TRBD1 (6 bases). Germline lookup yields CDR1 DFQATT and CDR2 SNEGSKA (reference sequence). Deletions cut 3 bases from V and 2 bases from J, with 14 bases between. The CDR3 contains 15 residues. The DNA for the CDR3 is TGCAGTGCTAGGTCTTCCAGGGGTCGCAATCAGCCCCAGCATTTT. It specifies CSARSSRGRNQPQHF.